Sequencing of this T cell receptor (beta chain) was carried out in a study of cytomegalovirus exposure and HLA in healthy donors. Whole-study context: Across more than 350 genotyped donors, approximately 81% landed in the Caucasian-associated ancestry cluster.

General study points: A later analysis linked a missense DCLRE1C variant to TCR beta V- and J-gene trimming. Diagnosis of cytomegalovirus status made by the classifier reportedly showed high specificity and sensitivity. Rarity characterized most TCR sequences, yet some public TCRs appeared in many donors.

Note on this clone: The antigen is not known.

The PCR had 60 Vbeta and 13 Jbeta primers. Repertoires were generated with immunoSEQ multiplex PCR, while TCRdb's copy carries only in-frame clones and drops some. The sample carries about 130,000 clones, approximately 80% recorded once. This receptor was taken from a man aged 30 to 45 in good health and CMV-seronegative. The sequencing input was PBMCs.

The CDR3 nucleotides read TGTGCCAGCACCCCGGGGTTTGACACCGGGGAGCTGTTTTTT. It is translated as CASTPGFDTGELFF. This chain links TRBV7-2 with TRBJ2-2; TRBD2 might be the D (5 bases). The CDR3 spans 14 residues. In germline, CDR1 is SGHTA, CDR2 FQGNSA. Trimming left V 7 bases short and J 3 bases short, with 12 bases between.